The 6 T cell receptor beta chains presented below share a single source sample, sequenced in a study of CD8 T cells in ankylosing spondylitis. TCRdb ran MiXCR on the 5' RACE reads and lists one entry per CDR3 protein. Of some 800,000 distinct CDR3 sequences in the sample, 10% to 15% were seen once. These receptors lack a known antigen. Findings and caveats of the study: A TCR beta motif of fewer than ten highly homologous variants seemed to mark ankylosing spondylitis blood.

The sample was blood, either unsorted or a sorted T cell fraction (not recorded which). All receptors derive from a male donor with ankylosing spondylitis.

The chain recombines TRBV3-1 with TRBJ1-2; D gene uncertain. CDR1 and CDR2 from the germline V gene are LGHDT and YNNKEL (reference sequence). V was clipped by 9 bases and J by 3 bases, with 17 bases between them. The CDR3 spans 14 residues. CDR3 protein: CARRQNGEDYGYTF. The CDR3 DNA follows: TGTGCCAGAAGGCAAAATGGGGAGGACTATGGCTACACCTTC. The full variable domain, with the rest looked up from reference TRBV3-1 and TRBJ1-2, is DTAVSQTPKYLVTQMGNDKSIKCEQNLGHDTMYWYKQDSKKFLKIMFSYNNKELIINETVPNRFSPKSPDKAHLNLHINSLELGDSAVYFCARRQNGEDYGYTFGSGTRLTVV.

The gene calls are TRBV7-1 and TRBJ2-3; TRBD2 agrees at 14 bases. TRBV7-1 falls under the ORF class, with uncertain function. V lost 3 bases to trimming and J lost 2 bases; unmatched junction nucleotides: 19. The CDR3 runs to 22 residues. The DNA of the CDR3 is TGTGCCAGCAGCTCCCTCTCTTATAGGACTAGCGGGAGGTCCCCGGTCACAGATACGCAGTATTTT. It translates to CASSSLSYRTSGRSPVTDTQYF.

This clonotype was observed a handful of times. The rearrangement joins TRBV6-1 to TRBJ1-5, with D hard to call. The CDR3 is made up of 14 amino acids. Germline V gives CDR1 MNHNS, CDR2 SASEGT. V was shortened by 6 bases and J by 3 bases, with 12 bases between the two germline ends. CDR3 protein: CASSPARINQPQHF. In DNA, the CDR3 is TGTGCCAGCAGCCCCGCAAGGATCAATCAGCCCCAGCATTTT.

The chain couples TRBV20-1 to TRBJ2-4; D not certain. The CDR3 loop spans 12 amino acids. The V end was cut by 8 bases, the J end by 9 bases, with 17 bases between. In germline, CDR1 is DFQATT, CDR2 SNEGSKA (reference sequence). This CDR3 reads CSIPASLIIQYF. DNA of the CDR3: TGCAGTATACCCGCGTCACTTATCATTCAGTACTTC.

This clonotype occurred many times. This chain uses TRBV20-1 with TRBJ1-1, with TRBD1 matching 7 bases. This CDR3 has 14 residues. The junction had 12 bases not matched to a gene; V was cut back by 6 bases and J by 5 bases. Germline CDR1 is DFQATT and CDR2 is SNEGSKA (reference sequence). The CDR3 sequence is CSANPRGGWTEAFF. CDR3 bases: TGCAGTGCCAATCCCAGGGGGGGGTGGACTGAAGCTTTCTTT.

To note about this clonotype: This could be a read error, since a much larger clone is one nucleotide away. The genes are TRBV5-1 and TRBJ2-5; 8 nucleotides agree with TRBD2. The CDR3 sequence is 18 residues long. The V gene's germline CDR1 is SGHRS and CDR2 YFSETQ. The CDR3 DNA is TGCGCCAGCAGCCTAGGACTAGCCGCGCTCTCCTTTCAAGAGACCCAGAACTTC. Translation gives CASSLGLAALSFQETQNF.